Listed here is a single T cell receptor beta chain. The sample is drawn from a study of CD8 T cells in Susac syndrome. The authors sequenced TCR beta from blood CD8+ and CD4+ T cells. CDR1 and CDR2 (germline): MNHEY, SMNVEV (reference sequence). This CDR3 region has 15 residues. Trimming pared 6 bases from V and 4 bases from J, leaving 16 bases between. The authors reverse transcribed roughly 0.5 to 1 ug RNA with random hexamers. TCRdb reprocessed the immunoSEQ multiplex PCR reads via MiXCR and lists one record per CDR3 protein. The repertoire has some 260,000 distinct CDR3 sequences, about 88% of them found once; the top ten carry 0.095% to 0.14%.

V is TRBV27 and J is TRBJ2-1; possibly TRBD2 for D (6 bases). The clonotype was recovered from a human donor with multiple sclerosis. Specimen: CD8+ T cells from PBMCs. The CDR3 loop reads CASSASGLLYNEQFF. The CDR3 region has the DNA TGTGCCAGCAGCGCATCGGGACTCCTATACAATGAGCAGTTCTTC.